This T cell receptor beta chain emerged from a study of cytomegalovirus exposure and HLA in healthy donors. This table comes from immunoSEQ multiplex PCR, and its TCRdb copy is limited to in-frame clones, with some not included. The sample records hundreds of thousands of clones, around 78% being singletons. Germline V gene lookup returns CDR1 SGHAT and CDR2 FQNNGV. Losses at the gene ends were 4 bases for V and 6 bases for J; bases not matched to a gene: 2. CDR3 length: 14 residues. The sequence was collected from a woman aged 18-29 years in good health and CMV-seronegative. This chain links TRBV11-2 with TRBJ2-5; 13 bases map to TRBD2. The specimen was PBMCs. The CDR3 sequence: CASSSGLAGQTQYF. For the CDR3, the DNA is TGTGCCAGCAGCTCGGGACTAGCGGGACAGACCCAGTACTTC.